What follows are 17 T cell receptor beta chains derived from one specimen sequenced in a study of T cells after yellow fever vaccination (dated by TCRdb to the late 2010s). Library construction relied on 5' RACE. Instrument used: Illumina HiSeq 2500. The raw public reads went through TCRdb reprocessing: fastp at Q25, MiXCR clone calling, in-frame beta chains kept. Here each entry gathers all rows of one CDR3 protein and keeps the most common genes and DNA. The sample contains about 94,000 distinct CDR3 sequences, about 8.2% of them found a single time. The top ten clonotypes cover roughly 17% of the sample. The treatment or condition label here, explained by the study, means: live attenuated yellow fever vaccine strain. Sequences were derived from CD8+ T cells not binding an NS4B(214-222) dextramer, sorted from PBMCs, sampled less than 16 days after the first yellow fever vaccination. Taken with the paper, the label for cell subset or site translates to: NS4B epitope dextramer-negative CD8 T cells. The receptors stem from a man aged 18 to 29 who received the YFV17D yellow fever vaccine.

This chain uses TRBV11-2 with TRBJ2-3; a weak D match, TRBD2 (5 bases). Germline loops: CDR1 SGHAT, CDR2 FQNNGV. The CDR3 consists of 15 residues. Deletions cut 8 bases from V and 2 bases from J, with 17 bases between. This chain's CDR3 is CASRRSRGYTDTQYF. CDR3 coding DNA: TGTGCCAGCCGGAGGAGCCGGGGATACACAGATACGCAGTATTTT.

The chain couples TRBV30 to TRBJ2-2; a possible D gene is TRBD2 (6 bases). Germline V gene lookup returns CDR1 GTSNPN and CDR2 SVGIG (reference sequence). This CDR3 has 14 residues. V was shortened by 2 bases and J by 5 bases, with 12 bases between the two germline ends. The DNA for the CDR3 is TGTGCCTGGAGTCGATTCGGGGGAACCGGGGAGCTGTTTTTT. Its translation is CAWSRFGGTGELFF. Full variable domain (rest looked up from reference TRBV30 and TRBJ2-2): SQTIHQWPATLVQPVGSPLSLECTVEGTSNPNLYWYRQAAGRGLQLLFYSVGIGQISSEVPQNLSASRPQDRQFILSSKKLLLSDSGFYLCAWSRFGGTGELFFGEGSRLTVL.

This clonotype was seen a few times. V and J are TRBV7-9 and TRBJ2-7; 11 nucleotides line up with TRBD1. The CDR3 contains 15 residues. Per germline, CDR1 SEHNR and CDR2 FQNEAQ (reference sequence). The V gene end was trimmed by 1 base and the J gene end by 4 bases; junction bases not matched to a gene: 3. For the CDR3, the DNA is TGTGCCAGCAGCTTAGTCGGACAGGGGGCGTACGAGCAGTACTTC. Amino acid sequence: CASSLVGQGAYEQYF.

Only a few counts were recorded for this clonotype. The chain recombines TRBV5-6 with TRBJ1-6, with D perhaps TRBD1 (6 bases). This CDR3 has 16 amino acids. The V gene's germline CDR1 is SGHDT and CDR2 YYEEEE. Trimming cost V 1 base and J 7 bases, with 15 bases left between them. CDR3 protein: CASSLTTGRGNSPLHF. The CDR3 nucleotides read TGTGCCAGCAGCTTGACGACAGGACGGGGAAATTCACCCCTCCACTTT.

This chain connects TRBV7-2 to TRBJ1-4; D gene ambiguous. Trimming stripped 2 bases from V and 6 bases from J, with 10 bases between. Germline CDR1 and CDR2: SGHTA and FQGNSA. The CDR3 extends over 14 amino acids. CDR3 nucleotide sequence: TGTGCCAGCAGCTTAATTCCTGGGGATGAAAAACTGTTTTTT. It yields the protein CASSLIPGDEKLFF.

This clonotype was recorded a few times. V usage is TRBV5-6 and J usage is TRBJ2-7, with no clear D. Trimming pared 4 bases from V and 5 bases from J, leaving 10 bases between. The CDR3 runs 12 residues. CDR1 is SGHDT, CDR2 YYEEEE, per germline. The CDR3 spells CASSGGRDEQYF. As DNA, the CDR3 is TGTGCCAGCAGCGGCGGACGCGACGAGCAGTACTTC.

This clonotype appeared a few times. V is TRBV5-1 and J is TRBJ1-1; tentative D call: TRBD1 (5 bases). V was cut by 0 bases and J by 2 bases, with 23 bases left in between. The CDR3 is 19 residues long. CDR1 and CDR2 (germline): SGHRS, YFSETQ. The CDR3 sequence is CASSLVKSFLGTANTEAFF. The DNA of the CDR3 is TGCGCCAGCAGCTTGGTAAAGTCGTTCCTGGGGACGGCCAACACTGAAGCTTTCTTT.

The chain combines TRBV6-2 or TRBV6-3 with TRBJ2-2; 11 bases line up with TRBD2. The CDR3 consists of 16 residues. Unmatched junction bases numbered 6, after V lost 2 bases and J lost 7 bases. CDR1 is MNHEY and CDR2 is SVGEGT in the germline V gene. Here the CDR3 reads CASSYVAGGPGGELFF. The CDR3 nucleotides are TGTGCCAGCAGTTACGTAGCGGGGGGGCCCGGCGGGGAGCTGTTTTTT.

The table lists this clonotype with a few counts. The V gene is TRBV27, the J gene TRBJ1-6; a possible D gene is TRBD1 (5 bases). The ends were cut back, 5 bases at V and 13 bases at J, with 12 bases in the middle. The CDR3 is made up of 12 amino acids. Germline assignment: CDR1 MNHEY and CDR2 SMNVEV (reference sequence). The CDR3 loop is CASSGAPPPLHF. CDR3 DNA sequence: TGTGCCAGCAGTGGGGCTCCACCCCCCCTCCACTTT.

This clonotype was found a few times. J is TRBJ1-1 and V is TRBV12-3 or TRBV12-4; D uncertain. The CDR3 totals 14 residues. V lost 5 bases and J 7 bases, leaving 17 bases between the germline ends. The CDR3: CASSPSSPGLEAFF. In DNA, the CDR3 is TGTGCCAGCAGTCCTAGCAGCCCAGGTCTTGAAGCTTTCTTT.

With regard to this clonotype: The junction differs from germline at one of its ends, possibly a read error. The rearrangement uses TRBV7-6 and TRBJ2-1; D might be TRBD1 (5 bases). This CDR3 is 15 amino acids long. The V gene's germline CDR1 is SGHVS and CDR2 FNYEAQ. The CDR3 protein is CASSLETEPYSEQFF. CDR3 DNA sequence: TGTGCCAGCAGCTTAGAGACAGAGCCATACAGTGAGCAGTTCTTC.

The chain joins TRBV6-5 to TRBJ1-1; D gene ambiguous. Germline V gene lookup returns CDR1 MNHEY and CDR2 SVGAGI. The CDR3 consists of 16 residues. V was clipped by 0 bases and J by 1 base, with 12 bases between them. CDR3 residues: CASSYSKTLTNTEAFF. Here the CDR3 DNA reads TGTGCCAGCAGTTACTCTAAAACGCTTACGAACACTGAAGCTTTCTTT.

This clonotype has more than one count but fewer than ten. This chain links TRBV4-1 with TRBJ2-3; 7 nucleotides line up with TRBD2. The V gene's germline CDR1 is MGHRA and CDR2 YSYEKL. This CDR3 region has 18 residues. J gave up 2 bases and V 1 base, and 12 bases lay outside the gene matches. The DNA for the CDR3 is TGCGCCAGCAGCCAAGCCCACTTATCGGGGGGAATCACAGATACGCAGTATTTT. Translating gives CASSQAHLSGGITDTQYF.

The chain couples TRBV19 to TRBJ1-5, with 9 bases identical to TRBD1. Germline loops: CDR1 LNHDA, CDR2 SQIVND (reference sequence). J was trimmed by 7 bases and V by 5 bases; bases with no gene match: 3. The CDR3 has 13 amino acids. CDR3 residues: CASSAQGAQPQHF. In DNA, the CDR3 is TGTGCCAGTAGTGCACAGGGGGCCCAGCCCCAGCATTTT.

The V call is TRBV7-8, the J call TRBJ2-2; D is ambiguous. V lost 5 bases to trimming and J lost 0 bases, with 19 bases between them. The CDR3 contains 18 residues. CDR1 and CDR2 (germline): SGHVS, FQNEAQ. CDR3 in amino acids: CASSPGLLETTNTGELFF. CDR3 coding DNA: TGTGCCAGCAGCCCCGGGCTCCTCGAAACCACGAACACCGGGGAGCTGTTTTTT.

In this sample, this clonotype turned up many times. This chain connects TRBV11-2 to TRBJ2-1; 10 nucleotides agree with TRBD1. Trimming at V came to 4 bases and at J to 8 bases, leaving 2 bases not matched to a gene. Per the germline V gene, CDR1 is SGHAT and CDR2 is FQNNGV. CDR3 length equals 13 residues. The CDR3 nucleotides are TGTGCCAGCAGCTCGACAGGGGGCGATGAGCAGTTCTTC. Amino acid sequence: CASSSTGGDEQFF.

The table lists this clonotype with a few counts. The chain has TRBV4-1 and TRBJ1-2; D unclear. The CDR3 runs 15 residues. From germline, CDR1 is MGHRA and CDR2 YSYEKL. V was cut by 0 bases and J by 2 bases, with 10 bases left in between. The CDR3 DNA reads TGCGCCAGCAGCCAAGATTGGCAGGAAAACTATGGCTACACCTTC. Translation gives CASSQDWQENYGYTF.